Following are 13 T cell receptor beta chains from one sample sequenced in a study of shared clonotypes between healthy human individuals. Naive CD8 cells lacked CD45RO, underwent positive selection for CCR7 and left out terminally differentiated effector memory CD45RA+ cells. Assay used: immunoSEQ multiplex PCR; TCRdb lists only in-frame clones, some missing. This sample has 1.5 million to 2.5 million clones, with less than 95% found just once. Input material: naive CD8+ T cells sorted from blood. The origin of the receptors is a man younger than 35 in good health.

The rearrangement uses TRBV15 and TRBJ1-1; tentative D call: TRBD1 (6 bases). The V end lost 0 bases, the J end lost 1 base, and 9 bases lay between the germline ends. The CDR3 spans 15 residues. Germline loops: CDR1 LNHNV, CDR2 YYDKDF (reference sequence). CDR3 in DNA: TGTGCCACCAGCAGAGAATGGACAGCGAACACTGAAGCTTTCTTT. Translation: CATSREWTANTEAFF. Looking up the rest from reference TRBV15 and TRBJ1-1 gives the full variable domain: DAMVIQNPRYQVTQFGKPVTLSCSQTLNHNVMYWYQQKSSQAPKLLFHYYDKDFNNEADTPDNFQSRRPNTSFCFLDIRSPGLGDTAMYLCATSREWTANTEAFFGQGTRLTVV.

As regards this clone: Different DNA sequences within this sample yield the same CDR3. This chain joins TRBV9 and TRBJ2-1; 7 bases line up with TRBD2. This CDR3 spans 12 amino acids. The ends lost 4 bases at V and 9 bases at J; junction bases unmatched: 4. Germline V gene sequence: CDR1 SGDLS, CDR2 YYNGEE. The CDR3: CASSPSGSEQFF. Here the CDR3 DNA reads TGTGCCAGCAGCCCTAGCGGATCTGAGCAGTTCTTC. Together with reference TRBV9 and TRBJ2-1, the CDR3 gives the full variable domain: DSGVTQTPKHLITATGQRVTLRCSPRSGDLSVYWYQQSLDQGLQFLIQYYNGEERAKGNILERFSAQQFPDLHSELNLSSLELGDSALYFCASSPSGSEQFFGPGTRLTVL.

CDR3 nucleotides: TGTGCCAGCAGCCCTCAAAGCCATGCCGGGGAGCTGTTTTTT. It encodes CASSPQSHAGELFF. The chain links TRBV11-2 to TRBJ2-2; the D is unclear. With 5 bases removed from V and 6 bases from J, the gap between germline ends came to 13 bases. Germline values: CDR1 SGHAT, CDR2 FQNNGV. CDR3 length: 14 amino acids.

This rearrangement joins TRBV25-1 to TRBJ2-1; D possibly matches TRBD1 or TRBD2 (5 bases each). CDR1 and CDR2 (germline): MGHDK, SYGVNS. Trimming removed 1 base from V and 5 bases from J, with 12 bases in between. The CDR3 is 15 amino acids. The CDR3 coding sequence is TGTGCCAGCAGTGAATCCGGGGCGTGGGACAATGAGCAGTTCTTC. Translation: CASSESGAWDNEQFF.

The V call is TRBV4-2, the J call TRBJ1-4; D is perhaps TRBD1 (5 bases). CDR3 length: 16 residues. Trimming shortened V by 0 bases and J by 8 bases, and 16 bases separated the two germline ends. CDR1 is LGHNA, CDR2 YNFKEQ, per germline. This CDR3 reads CASSQEENGAREKLFF. In DNA form, the CDR3 reads TGTGCCAGCAGCCAAGAAGAGAACGGGGCGCGGGAAAAACTGTTTTTT.

The V call is TRBV11-2, the J call TRBJ2-7; 7 bases fit TRBD1. This CDR3 comprises 15 residues. V shed 10 bases and J 4 bases; nucleotides not matched to a gene: 16. Germline V gene sequence: CDR1 SGHAT, CDR2 FQNNGV. The CDR3 DNA reads as TGTGCCACCACCCCTGTCGGGACAGACAGTTACGAGCAGTACTTC. Protein sequence: CATTPVGTDSYEQYF.

The J gene is TRBJ1-6, the V gene TRBV4-1, with D uncertain. CDR3 length equals 17 residues. With 0 bases removed from V and 3 bases from J, the gap between germline ends came to 12 bases. CDR1 MGHRA and CDR2 YSYEKL come from the germline V gene. The CDR3 spells CASSQDLALRYNSPLHF. In DNA form, the CDR3 reads TGCGCCAGCAGCCAAGACCTGGCCCTGCGCTATAATTCACCCCTCCACTTT.

The chain employs TRBV30 and TRBJ2-1, with unresolved D. The V gene lost 0 bases and the J gene lost 6 bases, with 9 bases spanning the gap. CDR3 length: 13 residues. The germline V gene has CDR1 GTSNPN and CDR2 SVGIG (reference sequence). CDR3 residues: CAWSVFRANEQFF. The CDR3 nucleotides are TGTGCCTGGAGTGTCTTTAGAGCCAATGAGCAGTTCTTC.

The chain recombines TRBV9 with TRBJ2-7; 8 bases map to TRBD1. J was trimmed by 5 bases and V by 0 bases; bases with no gene match: 7. CDR1 SGDLS and CDR2 YYNGEE come from the germline V gene. This CDR3 has 15 amino acids. The CDR3 DNA follows: TGTGCCAGCAGCGTAGGACAGGGGCGGAACGACGAGCAGTACTTC. Protein: CASSVGQGRNDEQYF.

The chain uses TRBV5-4 and TRBJ2-7; 9 nucleotides align to TRBD1. Germline lookup yields CDR1 SGHNT and CDR2 YYREEE (reference sequence). The CDR3 is 17 amino acids. J lost 4 bases, V lost 4 bases, and 15 bases had no gene match. CDR3 nucleotides: TGTGCCAGCAGCCAGGGGCCCGGGACAGGGCTCTTGTACGAGCAGTACTTC. Translated: CASSQGPGTGLLYEQYF.

This clone has just one count. The chain is built from TRBV10-3 and TRBJ2-7, with D uncertain. CDR1 and CDR2 (germline): ENHRY, SYGVKD. The CDR3 has 13 amino acids. Trimming left V 5 bases short and J 0 bases short, with 8 bases between. CDR3 nucleotide sequence: TGTGCCATCAGTTTCGACGCCTCCTACGAGCAGTACTTC. This encodes CAISFDASYEQYF.

In regard to this clone: Other DNA sequences in this specimen translate into the identical CDR3. The chain combines TRBV28 with TRBJ2-7; D possibly corresponds to TRBD2 (6 bases). Trimming cost V 1 base and J 0 bases, with 7 bases left between them. The CDR3 is 14 residues long. Per germline, CDR1 MDHEN and CDR2 SYDVKM. The CDR3 DNA is TGTGCCAGCAGTTTATCGGGGGTCTCCTACGAGCAGTACTTC. It specifies CASSLSGVSYEQYF.

The V gene is TRBV5-6, the J gene TRBJ2-5, with a tentative D call TRBD2 (5 bases). This CDR3 comprises 16 residues. Germline CDR1 reads SGHDT; CDR2 reads YYEEEE. The V and J ends lost 4 bases and 1 base respectively, with 17 bases between them. In nucleotides, the CDR3 is TGTGCCAGCAGCCTTCTACCGGGATCCCTCCAAGAGACCCAGTACTTC. Protein sequence: CASSLLPGSLQETQYF. The full variable domain, in which reference TRBV5-6 and TRBJ2-5 provide the parts outside the CDR3, is DAGVTQSPTHLIKTRGQQVTLRCSPKSGHDTVSWYQQALGQGPQFIFQYYEEEERQRGNFPDRFSGHQFPNYSSELNVNALLLGDSALYLCASSLLPGSLQETQYFGPGTRLLVL.